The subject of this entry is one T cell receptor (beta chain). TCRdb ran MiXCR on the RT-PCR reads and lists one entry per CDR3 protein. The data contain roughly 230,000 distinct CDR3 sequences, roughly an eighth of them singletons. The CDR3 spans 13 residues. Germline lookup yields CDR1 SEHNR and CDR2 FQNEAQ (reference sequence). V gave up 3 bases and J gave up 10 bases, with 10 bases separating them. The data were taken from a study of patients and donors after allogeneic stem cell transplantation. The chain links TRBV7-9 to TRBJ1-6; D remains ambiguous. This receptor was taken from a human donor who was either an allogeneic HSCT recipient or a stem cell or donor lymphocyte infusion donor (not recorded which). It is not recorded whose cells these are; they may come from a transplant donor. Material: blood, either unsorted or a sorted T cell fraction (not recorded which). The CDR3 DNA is TGTGCCAGCAGCTTGAGCGTGGGGTCACCCCTCCACTTT. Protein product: CASSLSVGSPLHF.